Below, 17 T cell receptor beta chains from the same sample are listed, as sequenced in a study of blood T cells in healthy people across ages. Through a sample-barcoded 5' primer and a J-beta primer mix, a second PCR was run for roughly 6 to 12 cycles. One entry per CDR3 protein, called by TCRdb with MiXCR from the 5' RACE reads. The sample has about 930,000 distinct CDR3 sequences, 25% to 35% seen once; the top ten hold roughly a tenth. This sample was shared with a second study, whose subject was T cells of mothers and their children.

Sequencing was carried out using blood. The receptors stem from a woman in her forties in good health.

This clonotype has ten or more counts. The CDR3 DNA follows: TGCGCCAGCAGTCGGGACGGCGATTATGGCTACACCTTC. Translated: CASSRDGDYGYTF. The chain uses TRBV5-1 and TRBJ1-2; a weak D match, TRBD1 (5 bases). CDR3 length equals 13 residues. V was clipped by 5 bases and J by 5 bases, with 13 bases between them. Germline lookup yields CDR1 SGHRS and CDR2 YFSETQ.

This clonotype was seen ten or more times. CDR3 nucleotides: TGCGCCAGCAGCCAGAGCGATAGATGGGTTAATTCACCCCTCCACTTT. Protein sequence: CASSQSDRWVNSPLHF. The chain uses TRBV4-1 and TRBJ1-6, with no clear D. The germline V gene encodes CDR1 MGHRA and CDR2 YSYEKL. The CDR3 is 16 amino acids. With 3 bases removed from V and 6 bases from J, the gap between germline ends came to 15 bases.

At least ten counts were recorded for this clonotype. The chain uses TRBV7-2 and TRBJ1-1, with 8 bases that match TRBD1. V gave up 5 bases and J gave up 8 bases; unmatched junction bases: 1. Germline CDR1 SGHTA, CDR2 FQGNSA. The CDR3 runs to 11 residues. Here the CDR3 DNA reads TGTGCCAGCAGCCGACAGGGGGAAGCTTTCTTT. It is translated as CASSRQGEAFF. The full variable domain, completed using reference TRBV7-2 and TRBJ1-1, is GAGVSQSPSNKVTEKGKDVELRCDPISGHTALYWYRQSLGQGLEFLIYFQGNSAPDKSGLPSDRFSAERTGGSVSTLTIQRTQQEDSAVYLCASSRQGEAFFGQGTRLTVV.

CDR3 amino acids: CASSSDGRLYGYTF. The CDR3 region has the DNA TGTGCCAGCAGCTCAGACGGACGGCTCTATGGCTACACCTTC. The chain links TRBV7-2 to TRBJ1-2; the D is unclear. CDR3 length equals 14 residues. Trimming stripped 4 bases from V and 4 bases from J, with 13 bases between. The germline V gene has CDR1 SGHTA and CDR2 FQGNSA.

V is TRBV27 and J is TRBJ1-3, with D unresolved. This CDR3 contains 14 residues. Germline V gene sequence: CDR1 MNHEY, CDR2 SMNVEV (reference sequence). V was trimmed by 8 bases and J by 4 bases, leaving 15 bases between them. CDR3 sequence reads: CASGNMRGGNTIYF. CDR3 coding DNA: TGTGCCAGCGGCAACATGCGAGGGGGAAACACCATATATTTT.

This clonotype was detected only a few times. This sequence joins TRBV5-6 and TRBJ1-1, with TRBD1 matching 8 bases. The V gene's germline CDR1 is SGHDT and CDR2 YYEEEE. CDR3 length: 15 amino acids. Germline trimming cut 2 bases from V and 2 bases from J; bases unmatched to any gene: 5. In DNA, the CDR3 is TGTGCCAGCAGCTTCGCGACAGGGGCAAACACTGAAGCTTTCTTT. Translating it yields CASSFATGANTEAFF.

This clonotype appeared a few times. This could be a read error, since a much larger clone is one nucleotide away. The chain combines TRBV7-2 with TRBJ2-5; 15 bases fit TRBD2. Germline loops: CDR1 SGHTA, CDR2 FQGNSA. The CDR3 loop spans 16 amino acids. After removal of 7 bases from V and 5 bases from J, the junction contained 8 bases not matched to a gene. The CDR3 region has the DNA TGTGCCAGCAACTCCCGGACTAGCGGGGGGGCGGAGACCCAGTACTTC. It yields the protein CASNSRTSGGAETQYF. The entire variable domain, with the rest obtained from reference TRBV7-2 and TRBJ2-5, is as follows: GAGVSQSPSNKVTEKGKDVELRCDPISGHTALYWYRQSLGQGLEFLIYFQGNSAPDKSGLPSDRFSAERTGGSVSTLTIQRTQQEDSAVYLCASNSRTSGGAETQYFGPGTRLLVL.

This clonotype showed up many times. The chain uses TRBV20-1 and TRBJ2-7; perhaps D is TRBD1 or TRBD2 (6 bases each). The V end lost 5 bases, the J end lost 4 bases, and 15 bases lay between the germline ends. Germline V lookup: CDR1 DFQATT, CDR2 SNEGSKA (reference sequence). The CDR3 runs to 13 residues. The CDR3 DNA reads as TGCAGTGCTCCTGTGGGGGGCCTGTACGAGCAGTACTTC. Encoded protein: CSAPVGGLYEQYF.

The chain uses TRBV29-1 and TRBJ2-2; D may correspond to TRBD1 or TRBD2 (6 bases each). This CDR3 spans 14 amino acids. Trimming shortened V by 4 bases and J by 5 bases, and 14 bases separated the two germline ends. CDR1 is SQVTM and CDR2 is ANQGSEA in the germline V gene. For the CDR3, the DNA is TGCAGCGTTGCGACGGGGGCGAGGACCGGGGAGCTGTTTTTT. It codes for CSVATGARTGELFF.

A few counts support this clonotype. The chain has TRBV7-3 and TRBJ2-2, with TRBD1 matching over 9 bases. Germline-derived CDR1 and CDR2 are SGHTA and FQGTGA. V trimming: 9 bases; J trimming: 6 bases; junction bases outside the gene matches: 11. This CDR3 has 15 residues. CDR3 sequence (DNA): TGTGCCAGTTCGGGACAGGGCCTCTTATCCGGGGAGCTGTTTTTT. Translated: CASSGQGLLSGELFF.

The chain has TRBV11-2 and TRBJ1-3, with unresolved D. V was pared by 1 base and J by 0 bases, with 13 bases between. This CDR3 comprises 17 residues. In germline, CDR1 is SGHAT, CDR2 FQNNGV. In DNA form, the CDR3 reads TGTGCCAGCAGCTTAGGCGGAGCGCGGCTCTCTGGAAACACCATATATTTT. This sequence encodes CASSLGGARLSGNTIYF.

In regard to this clonotype: This may stem from a read error, because a much larger clone lies one nucleotide away. This chain joins TRBV5-1 and TRBJ2-7; 9 bases match TRBD1. This CDR3 is 16 amino acids long. Losses at the gene ends were 3 bases for V and 7 bases for J; bases not matched to a gene: 14. Germline V gives CDR1 SGHRS, CDR2 YFSETQ. The CDR3 region has the DNA TGCGCCAGCAGCTGGTGGGACAGGGAAAGGATCAATGAGCAGTACTTC. As protein: CASSWWDRERINEQYF.

With regard to this clonotype: This may come from a read error, since a much larger clone is one base off. V and J are TRBV20-1 and TRBJ1-5, with D maybe TRBD1 (5 bases). The germline V gene has CDR1 DFQATT and CDR2 SNEGSKA (reference sequence). The CDR3 consists of 15 residues. The CDR3 bases are TGCAATGCTAATAGGGGCGGGAATAGCAATCAGCCCCAGCATTTT. It specifies CNANRGGNSNQPQHF.

At least ten counts were recorded for this clonotype. This chain connects TRBV24-1 to TRBJ2-5; the D gene could be TRBD1 or TRBD2 (5 bases each). The CDR3 sequence is 17 residues long. Germline CDR1 KGHDR, CDR2 SFDVKD. With 0 bases removed from V and 5 bases from J, the gap between germline ends came to 18 bases. This chain's CDR3 is CATSDLPKGANRETQYF. The CDR3 DNA sequence: TGTGCCACCAGTGATTTGCCTAAGGGAGCGAACAGGGAGACCCAGTACTTC.

The chain is built from TRBV5-1 and TRBJ2-7, with D possibly being TRBD1 (6 bases). V lost 5 bases to trimming and J lost 5 bases, with 11 bases between them. Germline CDR1 and CDR2: SGHRS and YFSETQ. The CDR3 spans 12 residues. CDR3 sequence (DNA): TGCGCCAGCAGATCTGCAGGGGACGAGCAGTACTTC. It specifies CASRSAGDEQYF. Drawing the rest from reference TRBV5-1 and TRBJ2-7, the complete variable domain is KAGVTQTPRYLIKTRGQQVTLSCSPISGHRSVSWYQQTPGQGLQFLFEYFSETQRNKGNFPGRFSGRQFSNSRSEMNVSTLELGDSALYLCASRSAGDEQYFGPGTRLTVT.

The table lists this clonotype with many counts. The chain recombines TRBV28 with TRBJ2-7; 9 bases align to TRBD1. CDR3 size: 14 residues. Germline assignment: CDR1 MDHEN and CDR2 SYDVKM. Germline trimming cut 6 bases from V and 5 bases from J; bases unmatched to any gene: 8. This chain's CDR3 is CASSTGTGWDEQYF. The CDR3 coding sequence is TGTGCCAGCAGCACCGGGACAGGGTGGGACGAGCAGTACTTC.

V usage is TRBV7-9 and J usage is TRBJ1-4; maybe TRBD1 (5 bases). The CDR3 runs 14 residues. Trimming cost V 4 bases and J 5 bases, with 11 bases left between them. The germline V gene encodes CDR1 SEHNR and CDR2 FQNEAQ (reference sequence). The CDR3 spells CASSSDTANEKLFF. The CDR3 DNA follows: TGTGCCAGCAGCTCGGACACCGCCAATGAAAAACTGTTTTTT.